What follows describes a single T cell receptor (beta chain). This record belongs to a study of early T cells in non-severe SARS-CoV-2 infection. Across the whole study: The authors sequenced bulk RNA from unsorted whole blood, leaving chains unpaired.

Individual cDNA molecules were tagged with unique molecular identifiers, the study reported. TCRdb re-called the 5' RACE reads with MiXCR, one entry per CDR3 protein. Here the sample spans 60,000 or so distinct CDR3 sequences, 8.5% to 10% being singletons. The V end was cut by 1 base, the J end by 5 bases, with 12 bases between. Per germline, CDR1 MNHNS and CDR2 SASEGT. CDR3 size: 15 residues. The clonotype was recovered from an adult who was a healthcare worker with PCR-confirmed SARS-CoV-2 infection or an uninfected control (not recorded which). The V gene is TRBV6-1, the J gene TRBJ2-1; weak D call: TRBD2 (7 bases). This sample comprised whole blood, obtained at baseline. This CDR3 reads CASSEEGGGHNEQFF. The CDR3 DNA sequence: TGTGCCAGCAGTGAAGAAGGCGGGGGCCACAATGAGCAGTTCTTC.